The clone carrying this TCR beta chain was detected a few times. These data originate in a study of T-cell reconstitution after alpha-beta-depleted transplantation in children. Preparation of the TCRbeta library used unique molecular identifiers. TCRdb re-called the PCR reads through MiXCR, storing one row per CDR3 protein. The table lists approximately 400,000 distinct CDR3 sequences, about a tenth of them singletons, with 4.5% to 6% in the top ten. This CDR3 has 16 residues. Germline assignment: CDR1 MNHEY and CDR2 SVGEGT. V dropped 2 bases and J dropped 7 bases, with 18 bases sitting between them. The V gene is TRBV6-2 or TRBV6-3, the J gene TRBJ2-1, with D perhaps matching TRBD2 (5 bases). This receptor was taken from a human donor who donated a stem cell graft to a child with acute myeloid leukemia. This specimen was PBMCs from the stem cell graft donor, taken from the stem cell graft. The DNA of the CDR3 is TGTGCCAGCAGTTACCCTCCGCCCGGGCCGGGGAATGAGCAGTTCTTC. Translating it yields CASSYPPPGPGNEQFF.